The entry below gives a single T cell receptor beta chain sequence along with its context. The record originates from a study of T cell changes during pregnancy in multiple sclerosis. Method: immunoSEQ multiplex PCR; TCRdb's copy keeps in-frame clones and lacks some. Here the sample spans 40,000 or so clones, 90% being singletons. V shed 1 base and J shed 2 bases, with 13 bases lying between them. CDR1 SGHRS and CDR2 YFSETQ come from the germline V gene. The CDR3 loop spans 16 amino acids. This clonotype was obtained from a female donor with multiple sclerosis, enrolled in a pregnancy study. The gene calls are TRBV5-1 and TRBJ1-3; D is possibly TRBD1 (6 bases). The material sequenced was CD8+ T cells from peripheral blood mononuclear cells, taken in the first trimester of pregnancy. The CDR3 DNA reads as TGCGCCAGCAGCTTGCCAAAACAGGGTGCTGGAAACACCATATATTTT. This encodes CASSLPKQGAGNTIYF.